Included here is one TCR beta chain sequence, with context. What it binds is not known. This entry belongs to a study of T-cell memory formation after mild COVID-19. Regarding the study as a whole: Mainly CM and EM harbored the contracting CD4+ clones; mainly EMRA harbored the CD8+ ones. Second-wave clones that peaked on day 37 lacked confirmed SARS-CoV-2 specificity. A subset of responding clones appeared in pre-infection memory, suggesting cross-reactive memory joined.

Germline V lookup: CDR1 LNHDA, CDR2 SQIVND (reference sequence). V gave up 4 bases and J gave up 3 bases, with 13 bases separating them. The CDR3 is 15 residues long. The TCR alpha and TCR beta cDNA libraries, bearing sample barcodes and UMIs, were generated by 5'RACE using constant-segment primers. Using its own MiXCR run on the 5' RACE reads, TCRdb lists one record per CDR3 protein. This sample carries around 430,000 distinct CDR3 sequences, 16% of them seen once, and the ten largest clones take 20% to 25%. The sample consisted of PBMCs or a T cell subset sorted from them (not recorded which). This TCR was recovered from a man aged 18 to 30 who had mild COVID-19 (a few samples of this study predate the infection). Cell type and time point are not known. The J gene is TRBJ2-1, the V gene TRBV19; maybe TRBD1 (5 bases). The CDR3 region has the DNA TGTGCCAGTAGTAAATCAGGGAACCTCTACAATGAGCAGTTCTTC. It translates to CASSKSGNLYNEQFF.